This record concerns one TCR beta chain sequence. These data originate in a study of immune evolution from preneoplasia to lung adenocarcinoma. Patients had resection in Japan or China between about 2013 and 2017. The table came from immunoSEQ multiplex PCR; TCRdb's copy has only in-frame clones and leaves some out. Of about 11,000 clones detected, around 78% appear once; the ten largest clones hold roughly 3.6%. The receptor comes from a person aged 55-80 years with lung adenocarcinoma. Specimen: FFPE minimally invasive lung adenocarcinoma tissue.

The CDR3, as DNA: TGTGCCAGCATTCTCTCACTGGAAGGAAACACCATATATTTT. The encoded protein is CASILSLEGNTIYF. The chain links TRBV6-6 to TRBJ1-3; D is ambiguous. Germline V gene sequence: CDR1 MNHNY, CDR2 SVGAGI (reference sequence). The CDR3 is 14 amino acids. With 7 bases removed from V and 4 bases from J, the gap between germline ends came to 14 bases.